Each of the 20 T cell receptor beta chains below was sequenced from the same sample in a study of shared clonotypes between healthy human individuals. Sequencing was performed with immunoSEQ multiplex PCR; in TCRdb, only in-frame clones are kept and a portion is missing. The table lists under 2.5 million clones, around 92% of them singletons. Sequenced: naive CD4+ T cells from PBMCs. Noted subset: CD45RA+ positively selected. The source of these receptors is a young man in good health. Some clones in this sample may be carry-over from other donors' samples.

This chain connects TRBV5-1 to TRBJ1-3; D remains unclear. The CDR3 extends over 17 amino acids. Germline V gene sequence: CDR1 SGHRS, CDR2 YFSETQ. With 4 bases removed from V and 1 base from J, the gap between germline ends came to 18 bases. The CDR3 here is CASSPDWSRNSGNTIYF. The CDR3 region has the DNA TGCGCCAGCAGCCCTGATTGGAGTAGAAATTCTGGAAACACCATATATTTT.

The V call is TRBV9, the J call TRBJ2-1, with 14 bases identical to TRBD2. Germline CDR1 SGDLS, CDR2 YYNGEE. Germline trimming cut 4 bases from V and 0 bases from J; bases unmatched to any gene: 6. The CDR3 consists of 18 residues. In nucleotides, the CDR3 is TGTGCCAGCAGCTCCCGACTAGCGGGAGGGGCCTCCTACAATGAGCAGTTCTTC. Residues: CASSSRLAGGASYNEQFF.

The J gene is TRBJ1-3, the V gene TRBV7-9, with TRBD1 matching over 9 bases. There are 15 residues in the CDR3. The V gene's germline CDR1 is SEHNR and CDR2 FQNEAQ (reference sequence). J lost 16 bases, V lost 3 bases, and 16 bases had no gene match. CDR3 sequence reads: CASSFAGTGSINLYF. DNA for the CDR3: TGTGCCAGCAGCTTTGCCGGGACAGGGAGTATCAACCTCTATTTT.

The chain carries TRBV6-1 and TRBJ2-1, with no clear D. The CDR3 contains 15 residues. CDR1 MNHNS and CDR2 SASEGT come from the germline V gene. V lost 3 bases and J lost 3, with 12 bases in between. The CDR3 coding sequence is TGTGCCAGCAGTGATGTTTACTTTAACTACAATGAGCAGTTCTTC. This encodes CASSDVYFNYNEQFF.

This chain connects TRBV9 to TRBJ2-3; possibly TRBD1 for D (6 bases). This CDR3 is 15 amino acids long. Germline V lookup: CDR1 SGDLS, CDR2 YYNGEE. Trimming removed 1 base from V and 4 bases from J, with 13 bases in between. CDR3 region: CASSVLSEGADTQYF. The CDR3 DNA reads TGTGCCAGCAGCGTACTGAGTGAGGGGGCAGATACGCAGTATTTT.

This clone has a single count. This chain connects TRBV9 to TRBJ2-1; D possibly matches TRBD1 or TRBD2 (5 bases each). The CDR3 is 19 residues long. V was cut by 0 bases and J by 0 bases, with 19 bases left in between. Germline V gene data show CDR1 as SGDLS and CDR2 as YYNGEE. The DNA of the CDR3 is TGTGCCAGCAGCGTAGGGGGGAAAGACGGGGCCCCCTCCTACAATGAGCAGTTCTTC. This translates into CASSVGGKDGAPSYNEQFF.

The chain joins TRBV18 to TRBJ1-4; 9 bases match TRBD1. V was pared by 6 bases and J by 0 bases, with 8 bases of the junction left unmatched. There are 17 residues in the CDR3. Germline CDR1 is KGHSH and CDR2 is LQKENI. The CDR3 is CASSGGQGSPTNEKLFF. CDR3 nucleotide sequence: TGTGCCAGCTCGGGAGGACAGGGGAGTCCAACTAATGAAAAACTGTTTTTT.

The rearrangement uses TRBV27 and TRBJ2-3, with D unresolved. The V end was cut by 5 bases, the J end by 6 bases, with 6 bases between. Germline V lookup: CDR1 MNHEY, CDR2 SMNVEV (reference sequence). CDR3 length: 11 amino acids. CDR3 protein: CASSRWDTQYF. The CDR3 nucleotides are TGTGCCAGCAGTAGATGGGATACGCAGTATTTT.

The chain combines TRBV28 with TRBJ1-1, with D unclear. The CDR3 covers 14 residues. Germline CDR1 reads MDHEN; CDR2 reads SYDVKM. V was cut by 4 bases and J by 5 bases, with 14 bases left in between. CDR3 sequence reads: CASSSPGVMTEAFF. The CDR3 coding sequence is TGTGCCAGCAGTTCCCCTGGGGTAATGACTGAAGCTTTCTTT.

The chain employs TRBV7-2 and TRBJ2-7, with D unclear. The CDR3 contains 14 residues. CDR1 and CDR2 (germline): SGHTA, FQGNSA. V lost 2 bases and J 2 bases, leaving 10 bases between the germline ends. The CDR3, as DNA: TGTGCCAGCAGCTTATATGGGCCAACCTACGAGCAGTACTTC. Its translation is CASSLYGPTYEQYF.

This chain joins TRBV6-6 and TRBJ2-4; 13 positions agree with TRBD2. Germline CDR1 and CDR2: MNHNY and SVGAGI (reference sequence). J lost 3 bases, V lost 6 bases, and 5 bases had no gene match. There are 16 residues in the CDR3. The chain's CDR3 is CASRGLAGELKNIQYF. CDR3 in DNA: TGTGCCAGCAGAGGACTAGCGGGAGAGCTCAAAAACATTCAGTACTTC.

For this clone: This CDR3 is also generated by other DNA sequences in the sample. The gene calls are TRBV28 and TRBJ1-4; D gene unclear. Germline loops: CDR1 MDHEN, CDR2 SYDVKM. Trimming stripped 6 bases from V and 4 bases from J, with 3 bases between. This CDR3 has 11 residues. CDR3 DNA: TGTGCCAGCAGAGATAATGAAAAACTGTTTTTT. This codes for CASRDNEKLFF.

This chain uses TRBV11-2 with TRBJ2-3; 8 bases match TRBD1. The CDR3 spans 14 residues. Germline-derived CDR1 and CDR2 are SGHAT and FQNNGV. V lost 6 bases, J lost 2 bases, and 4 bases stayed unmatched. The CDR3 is CASRDRVSTDTQYF. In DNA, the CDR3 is TGTGCCAGCAGGGACAGGGTATCCACAGATACGCAGTATTTT.

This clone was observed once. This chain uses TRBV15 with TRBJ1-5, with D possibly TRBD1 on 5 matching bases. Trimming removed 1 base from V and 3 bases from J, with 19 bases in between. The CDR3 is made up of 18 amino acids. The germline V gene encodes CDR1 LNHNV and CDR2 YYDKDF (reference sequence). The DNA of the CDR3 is TGTGCCACCAGCAGAGCTCCCCCTCGGGGCGAACCCAATCAGCCCCAGCATTTT. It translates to CATSRAPPRGEPNQPQHF.

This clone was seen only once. Here the CDR3 reads CASRTRRAFAYNEQFF. The CDR3 DNA follows: TGTGCCAGCAGAACGCGAAGAGCATTCGCCTACAATGAGCAGTTCTTC. The rearrangement links TRBV28 to TRBJ2-1; D is ambiguous. Trimming shortened V by 6 bases and J by 2 bases, and 17 bases separated the two germline ends. The CDR3 covers 16 residues. Germline CDR1 MDHEN, CDR2 SYDVKM. The variable domain in full, completed from reference TRBV28 and TRBJ2-1, reads DVKVTQSSRYLVKRTGEKVFLECVQDMDHENMFWYRQDPGLGLRLIYFSYDVKMKEKGDIPEGYSVSREKKERFSLILESASTNQTSMYLCASRTRRAFAYNEQFFGPGTRLTVL.

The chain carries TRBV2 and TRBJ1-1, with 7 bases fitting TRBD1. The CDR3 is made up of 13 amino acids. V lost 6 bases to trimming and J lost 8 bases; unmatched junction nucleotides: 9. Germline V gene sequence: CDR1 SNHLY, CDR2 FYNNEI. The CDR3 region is CASSPPTGEEAFF. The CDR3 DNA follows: TGTGCCAGCAGCCCCCCTACAGGGGAGGAAGCTTTCTTT.

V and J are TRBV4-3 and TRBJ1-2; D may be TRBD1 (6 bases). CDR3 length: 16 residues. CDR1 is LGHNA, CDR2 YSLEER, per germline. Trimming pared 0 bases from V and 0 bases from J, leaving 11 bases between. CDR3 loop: CASSQDSRDTNYGYTF. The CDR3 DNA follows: TGCGCCAGCAGCCAAGATTCGAGGGACACTAACTATGGCTACACCTTC.

CDR3 nucleotide sequence: TGTGCCAGCAGCGTAACACAGGATGCTAACTATGGCTACACCTTC. It translates to CASSVTQDANYGYTF. The chain recombines TRBV9 with TRBJ1-2, with D perhaps matching TRBD1 (5 bases). Trimming cost V 1 base and J 0 bases, with 10 bases left between them. CDR3 length: 15 residues. The germline V gene encodes CDR1 SGDLS and CDR2 YYNGEE.

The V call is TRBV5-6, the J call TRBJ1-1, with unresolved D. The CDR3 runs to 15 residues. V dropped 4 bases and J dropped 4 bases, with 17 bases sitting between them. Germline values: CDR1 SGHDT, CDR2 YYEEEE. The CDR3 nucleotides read TGTGCCAGCAGCCCTGCCGTGGCAGGCATCACTGAAGCTTTCTTT. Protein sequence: CASSPAVAGITEAFF.

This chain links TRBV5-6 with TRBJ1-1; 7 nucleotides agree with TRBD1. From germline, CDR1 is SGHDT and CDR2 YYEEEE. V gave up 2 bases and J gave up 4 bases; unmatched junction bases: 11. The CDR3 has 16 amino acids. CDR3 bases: TGTGCCAGCAGCTTATCCGGGACAGCGATTGTCACTGAAGCTTTCTTT. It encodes CASSLSGTAIVTEAFF.